A selection of T cell receptor beta chains follows, all from one sample in a study of regulatory T cells in long-lasting Graves disease. MiXCR, applied by TCRdb to the multiplex PCR reads, yields one record per CDR3 protein. The table has around 300,000 distinct CDR3 sequences, under 25% seen once. This specimen was peripheral blood mononuclear cells (PBMCs), taken when the disease was refractory, from a patient treated with antithyroid drugs. The source of these receptors is a female donor with Graves disease. Both conserved end residues are trimmed from each CDR3. Fields, in order: V gene, J gene, CDR3 protein.

TRBV4-3	TRBJ2-7	ASSLYGGYGQY
TRBV6-2/TRBV6-3	TRBJ2-7	ASSYSQVYEQY
TRBV28	TRBJ2-7	ASSFLASDRGEQY
TRBV25-1	TRBJ1-5	VSSEWGQPQH
TRBV2	TRBJ1-1	ASSGDRDTEAF
TRBV6-4	TRBJ2-5	ASRFFSGRETQY
TRBV5-6	TRBJ2-7	ASCGGENYEQY
TRBV29-1	TRBJ1-1	SVGQAEAF
TRBV7-9	TRBJ1-4	ASSLSGVGAEKLF
TRBV9	TRBJ1-1	ASSVAPNRDPRTGGKPF
TRBV4-3	TRBJ1-2	ASSQASTGGFDYGYT
TRBV28	TRBJ1-5	ASSLHREGGQPQH
TRBV11-2	TRBJ2-7	ASSNQVAGGYEQY